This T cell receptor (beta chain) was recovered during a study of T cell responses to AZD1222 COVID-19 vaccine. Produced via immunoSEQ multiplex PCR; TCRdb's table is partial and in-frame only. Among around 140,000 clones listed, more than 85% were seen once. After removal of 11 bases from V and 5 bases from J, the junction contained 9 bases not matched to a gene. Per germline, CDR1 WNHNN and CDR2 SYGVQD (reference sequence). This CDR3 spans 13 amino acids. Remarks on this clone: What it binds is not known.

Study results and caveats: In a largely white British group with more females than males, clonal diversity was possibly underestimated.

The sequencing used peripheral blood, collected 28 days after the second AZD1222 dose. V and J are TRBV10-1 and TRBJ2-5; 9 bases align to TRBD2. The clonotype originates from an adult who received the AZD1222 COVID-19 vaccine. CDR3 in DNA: TGCGCCGGTACTAGCGGGCGAACGGAGACCCAGTACTTC. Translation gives CAGTSGRTETQYF.